This TCR beta chain appears in the sequencing data of a study of T cell responses to AZD1222 COVID-19 vaccine. On the study more broadly: Both about-4-week and about-12-week second-dose recipients were combined. The study's findings and limits: Compared with day 0, the breadth and depth of the Spike-specific TCR repertoire rose significantly after two doses of AZD1222. Just a handful of AZD1222 recipients were seropositive at baseline.

Germline CDR1 reads SGHNT; CDR2 reads YENEEA. This CDR3 is 14 amino acids long. V lost 5 bases and J lost 0; bases outside the gene matches: 3. Profiled with immunoSEQ multiplex PCR; TCRdb holds only in-frame clones, not every one. The top ten clones hold around an eighth of a sample with roughly 65,000 clones, 80% to 85% of them seen once. Details on this clone: Its specificity is not known.

The chain carries TRBV11-3 and TRBJ1-1; 7 nucleotides line up with TRBD1. The specimen was peripheral blood, collected on day 0 of AZD1222 vaccination. This TCR was sampled from an adult in good health. In DNA, the CDR3 is TGTGCCAGCAGCGCCACAGGGGTGAACACTGAAGCTTTCTTT. Amino acids: CASSATGVNTEAFF.